In this sample, the clone carrying this T cell receptor (beta chain) is large. Its antigen is currently unknown. Repertoires were generated with immunoSEQ multiplex PCR, while TCRdb's copy carries only in-frame clones and drops some. The sample includes about 1,700 clones, more than 80% of them seen just once. These data are taken from a study of T cells in lung cancer brain metastases. Study conclusions and caveats: Compared with paired primaries, brain metastases showed fewer unique productive clones (about 1,500 versus 4,200).

Tumor areas were macrodissected from 4 to 6 deparaffinized, unstained roughly 9.6 um sections guided by marked H&E slides. This clonotype was obtained from a man in his sixties with non-small cell lung cancer that had spread to the brain. Input material: tumor tissue from a brain metastasis.

The CDR3 sequence: CASSLSRGGENGELFF. CDR3 DNA: TGTGCCAGCAGTCTCTCAAGGGGGGGTGAGAACGGGGAGCTGTTTTTT. The chain links TRBV27 to TRBJ2-2; a possible D gene is TRBD2 (7 bases). The CDR3 loop spans 16 amino acids. Trimming took off 5 bases at V and 7 bases at J, with 20 bases between the two ends. Germline V gene data show CDR1 as MNHEY and CDR2 as SMNVEV (reference sequence).